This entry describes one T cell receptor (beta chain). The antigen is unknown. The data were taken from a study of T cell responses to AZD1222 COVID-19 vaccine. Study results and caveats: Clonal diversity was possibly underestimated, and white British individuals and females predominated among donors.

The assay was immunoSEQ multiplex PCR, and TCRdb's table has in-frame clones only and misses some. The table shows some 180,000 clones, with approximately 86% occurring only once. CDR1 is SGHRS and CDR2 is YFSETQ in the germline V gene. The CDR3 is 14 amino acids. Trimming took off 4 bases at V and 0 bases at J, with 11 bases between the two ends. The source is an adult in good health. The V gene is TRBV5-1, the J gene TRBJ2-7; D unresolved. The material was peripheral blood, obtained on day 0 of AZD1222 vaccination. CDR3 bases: TGCGCCAGCAGCCCAGGTTATCGCTCCTACGAGCAGTACTTC. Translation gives CASSPGYRSYEQYF.